The rows below give T cell receptor beta chains drawn from one sample of a study of cytomegalovirus exposure and HLA in healthy donors. Clones were sequenced by immunoSEQ multiplex PCR, and TCRdb holds only the in-frame ones, with some missing. Among some 180,000 clones, around 77% were seen once, and the ten largest hold roughly 2%. Sequenced input: PBMCs. The source is a woman aged 25 to 39 in good health and CMV-seronegative. Each CDR3 is given with its conserved first and last residue. A D gene is named only where the DNA matches it firmly. Clone size appears in some rows only: once, few, many, or a class for an expanded clone.

J gene: TRBJ2-5
D gene: -
V gene: TRBV4-1
clone size: -
CDR3 length: 15
CDR3 protein: CASRSSSSDSGTQYF
CDR3 DNA: TGCGCCAGCAGATCGAGTAGCTCCGACAGTGGGACCCAGTACTTC

J gene: TRBJ2-7
D gene: TRBD2
V gene: TRBV4-1
clone size: -
CDR3 length: 16
CDR3 protein: CASSQGWRGGDFEQYF
CDR3 DNA: TGCGCCAGCAGCCAAGGCTGGCGGGGGGGCGACTTCGAGCAGTACTTC

J gene: TRBJ2-1
D gene: -
V gene: TRBV5-1
clone size: -
CDR3 length: 12
CDR3 protein: CASSLRWDEQFF
CDR3 DNA: TGCGCCAGCAGCCTCAGGTGGGATGAGCAGTTCTTC

J gene: TRBJ1-3
D gene: TRBD1
V gene: TRBV5-1
clone size: -
CDR3 length: 13
CDR3 protein: CASSSGQRNTIYF
CDR3 DNA: TGCGCCAGCAGCTCGGGACAGCGAAACACCATATATTTT

J gene: TRBJ2-3
D gene: TRBD1
V gene: TRBV4-3
clone size: -
CDR3 length: 16
CDR3 protein: CASSQAGTARTDTQYF
CDR3 DNA: TGCGCCAGCAGCCAGGCCGGGACAGCTCGCACAGATACGCAGTATTTT

J gene: TRBJ2-7
D gene: TRBD1
V gene: TRBV4-2
clone size: -
CDR3 length: 15
CDR3 protein: CASSHPGQGATEQYF
CDR3 DNA: TGTGCCAGCAGCCACCCGGGACAGGGGGCGACTGAGCAGTACTTC

J gene: TRBJ1-1
D gene: -
V gene: TRBV19
clone size: -
CDR3 length: 14
CDR3 protein: CASSIKRGETEAFF
CDR3 DNA: TGTGCCAGTAGTATTAAACGGGGGGAAACTGAAGCTTTCTTT

J gene: TRBJ1-3
D gene: -
V gene: TRBV6-1
clone size: -
CDR3 length: 14
CDR3 protein: CASSEGTSGNTIYF
CDR3 DNA: TGTGCCAGCAGTGAAGGGACTTCTGGAAACACCATATATTTT

J gene: TRBJ1-4
D gene: -
V gene: TRBV5-6
clone size: -
CDR3 length: 16
CDR3 protein: CASSSARTALNEKLFF
CDR3 DNA: TGTGCCAGCAGCTCAGCTCGGACAGCTCTCAATGAAAAACTGTTTTTT

J gene: TRBJ2-2
D gene: TRBD2
V gene: TRBV7-9
clone size: few
CDR3 length: 17
CDR3 protein: CASSQLAGPSNTGELFF
CDR3 DNA: TGTGCCAGCAGCCAACTAGCGGGGCCGTCGAACACCGGGGAGCTGTTTTTT

J gene: TRBJ1-2
D gene: -
V gene: TRBV11-3
clone size: -
CDR3 length: 9
CDR3 protein: CARGDGYTF
CDR3 DNA: TGTGCCCGGGGGGATGGCTACACCTTC

J gene: TRBJ1-3
D gene: -
V gene: TRBV6-5
clone size: -
CDR3 length: 16
CDR3 protein: CASSSSRVERGNTIYF
CDR3 DNA: TGTGCCAGCAGTTCCTCCCGGGTCGAGCGGGGAAACACCATATATTTT

J gene: TRBJ2-3
D gene: TRBD1
V gene: TRBV7-9
clone size: few
CDR3 length: 16
CDR3 protein: CASSFDRDTSTDTQYF
CDR3 DNA: TGTGCCAGCAGCTTTGACAGGGATACTAGCACAGATACGCAGTATTTT

J gene: TRBJ1-6
D gene: -
V gene: TRBV5-6
clone size: -
CDR3 length: 15
CDR3 protein: CASSLVEGGGFTLHF
CDR3 DNA: TGTGCCAGCAGCTTGGTGGAGGGAGGGGGATTCACCCTCCACTTT

J gene: TRBJ2-1
D gene: TRBD2
V gene: TRBV23-1
clone size: -
CDR3 length: 21
CDR3 protein: CASGYKRMGLAGAEVYNEQFF
CDR3 DNA: TGCGCCAGCGGATACAAAAGGATGGGACTAGCGGGGGCCGAGGTCTACAATGAGCAGTTCTTC

J gene: TRBJ2-2
D gene: TRBD2
V gene: TRBV30
clone size: few
CDR3 length: 17
CDR3 protein: CAWSGLAEPTHTGELFF
CDR3 DNA: TGTGCCTGGAGTGGACTAGCGGAACCCACCCACACCGGGGAGCTGTTTTTT

J gene: TRBJ1-5
D gene: -
V gene: TRBV12-5
clone size: -
CDR3 length: 14
CDR3 protein: CASGPDLVPQPQHF
CDR3 DNA: TGTGCTAGTGGCCCGGACTTGGTGCCCCAGCCCCAGCATTTT

J gene: TRBJ2-1
D gene: -
V gene: TRBV14
clone size: -
CDR3 length: 13
CDR3 protein: CASRLVSGNEQFF
CDR3 DNA: TGTGCCAGCCGACTAGTGTCGGGCAATGAGCAGTTCTTC

J gene: TRBJ1-1
D gene: -
V gene: TRBV5-1
clone size: -
CDR3 length: 16
CDR3 protein: CASSLGDMRQNTEAFF
CDR3 DNA: TGCGCCAGCAGCCTGGGGGACATGAGGCAGAACACTGAAGCTTTCTTT

J gene: TRBJ2-7
D gene: -
V gene: TRBV19
clone size: -
CDR3 length: 15
CDR3 protein: CASSIDGVRAYEQYF
CDR3 DNA: TGTGCCAGTAGTATAGACGGAGTTCGCGCCTACGAGCAGTACTTC

J gene: TRBJ2-3
D gene: -
V gene: TRBV5-1
clone size: -
CDR3 length: 15
CDR3 protein: CASSLGGASTDTQYF
CDR3 DNA: TGCGCCAGCAGCTTGGGGGGCGCGAGCACAGATACGCAGTATTTT

J gene: TRBJ2-7
D gene: TRBD1
V gene: TRBV7-9
clone size: -
CDR3 length: 14
CDR3 protein: CASSIWTGNYEQYF
CDR3 DNA: TGTGCCAGCAGCATCTGGACAGGTAACTACGAGCAGTACTTC

J gene: TRBJ2-7
D gene: TRBD2
V gene: TRBV11-1
clone size: -
CDR3 length: 16
CDR3 protein: CASSSGTSGAFGEQYF
CDR3 DNA: TGTGCCAGCTCCTCGGGGACTAGCGGTGCTTTTGGCGAGCAGTACTTC

J gene: TRBJ2-3
D gene: TRBD2
V gene: TRBV4-2
clone size: few
CDR3 length: 16
CDR3 protein: CASISGTSGGSDTQYF
CDR3 DNA: TGTGCCAGCATCTCAGGGACTAGCGGGGGGTCGGATACGCAGTATTTT

J gene: TRBJ2-3
D gene: TRBD1
V gene: TRBV4-1
clone size: -
CDR3 length: 16
CDR3 protein: CASSHLGTGATDTQYF
CDR3 DNA: TGCGCCAGCAGCCACTTGGGGACAGGGGCCACAGATACGCAGTATTTT

J gene: TRBJ1-2
D gene: -
V gene: TRBV5-1
clone size: -
CDR3 length: 16
CDR3 protein: CASSLEDRKTNYGYTF
CDR3 DNA: TGCGCCAGCAGCTTGGAGGACAGAAAGACTAACTATGGCTACACCTTC

J gene: TRBJ2-5
D gene: TRBD1
V gene: TRBV18
clone size: -
CDR3 length: 14
CDR3 protein: CASSPGQSQETQYF
CDR3 DNA: TGTGCCAGCTCACCGGGACAGAGCCAAGAGACCCAGTACTTC

J gene: TRBJ2-7
D gene: TRBD2
V gene: TRBV7-2
clone size: -
CDR3 length: 15
CDR3 protein: CASSRTSGGVYEQYF
CDR3 DNA: TGTGCCAGCAGCAGAACTAGCGGGGGGGTCTACGAGCAGTACTTC

J gene: TRBJ2-1
D gene: TRBD2
V gene: TRBV6-1
clone size: few
CDR3 length: 14
CDR3 protein: CASSVAGGKNEQFF
CDR3 DNA: TGTGCCAGCAGTGTAGCGGGGGGAAAAAATGAGCAGTTCTTC

J gene: TRBJ2-7
D gene: TRBD2
V gene: TRBV5-1
clone size: -
CDR3 length: 15
CDR3 protein: CASREIWRGGDEQYF
CDR3 DNA: TGCGCCAGCAGAGAGATCTGGCGGGGGGGGGACGAGCAGTACTTC

J gene: TRBJ2-2
D gene: -
V gene: TRBV5-1
clone size: -
CDR3 length: 14
CDR3 protein: CASSFISSTGELFF
CDR3 DNA: TGCGCCAGCAGCTTCATATCCAGCACCGGGGAGCTGTTTTTT

J gene: TRBJ2-3
D gene: TRBD1
V gene: TRBV18
clone size: -
CDR3 length: 17
CDR3 protein: CASSPRTGLVGTDTQYF
CDR3 DNA: TGTGCCAGCTCACCAAGGACAGGGCTAGTGGGCACAGATACGCAGTATTTT

J gene: TRBJ2-1
D gene: -
V gene: TRBV7-6
clone size: -
CDR3 length: 14
CDR3 protein: CASSFSGRLGEQFF
CDR3 DNA: TGTGCCAGCAGCTTTAGCGGTCGGTTGGGTGAGCAGTTCTTC

J gene: TRBJ2-7
D gene: -
V gene: TRBV6-1
clone size: few
CDR3 length: 14
CDR3 protein: CASSVLGGPGEQYF
CDR3 DNA: TGTGCCAGCAGTGTACTGGGGGGGCCGGGCGAGCAGTACTTC

J gene: TRBJ2-7
D gene: TRBD2
V gene: TRBV6-5
clone size: -
CDR3 length: 14
CDR3 protein: CASSAGGRSYEQYF
CDR3 DNA: TGTGCCAGCTCCGCGGGGGGCCGCTCCTACGAGCAGTACTTC

J gene: TRBJ1-1
D gene: TRBD1
V gene: TRBV25-1
clone size: -
CDR3 length: 15
CDR3 protein: CATSPGQLRNTEAFF
CDR3 DNA: TGTGCCACCTCCCCGGGACAGTTGCGGAACACTGAAGCTTTCTTT

J gene: TRBJ1-2
D gene: -
V gene: TRBV9
clone size: -
CDR3 length: 12
CDR3 protein: CASSRQSYGYTF
CDR3 DNA: TGTGCCAGCAGTAGACAGAGCTATGGCTACACCTTC

J gene: TRBJ2-7
D gene: -
V gene: TRBV14
clone size: -
CDR3 length: 13
CDR3 protein: CASSTHQGSEQYF
CDR3 DNA: TGTGCCAGCAGCACTCACCAGGGGAGCGAGCAGTACTTC

J gene: TRBJ2-5
D gene: TRBD2
V gene: TRBV19
clone size: -
CDR3 length: 16
CDR3 protein: CASSIMASGGQETQYF
CDR3 DNA: TGTGCCAGTAGTATCATGGCTAGCGGGGGCCAAGAGACCCAGTACTTC

J gene: TRBJ2-7
D gene: -
V gene: TRBV9
clone size: -
CDR3 length: 15
CDR3 protein: CASSVAGDGITEQYF
CDR3 DNA: TGTGCCAGCAGCGTAGCAGGGGACGGGATTACCGAGCAGTACTTC

J gene: TRBJ2-7
D gene: TRBD1
V gene: TRBV30
clone size: -
CDR3 length: 12
CDR3 protein: CAWSVGGTGGAF
CDR3 DNA: TGTGCCTGGAGTGTAGGGGGAACAGGGGGCGCGTTC

J gene: TRBJ2-3
D gene: TRBD2
V gene: TRBV29-1
clone size: -
CDR3 length: 17
CDR3 protein: CSVTGEGSGGAPDTQYF
CDR3 DNA: TGCAGCGTTACAGGGGAAGGGAGCGGGGGGGCCCCAGATACGCAGTATTTT

J gene: TRBJ1-4
D gene: TRBD1
V gene: TRBV18
clone size: -
CDR3 length: 15
CDR3 protein: CASSPTQGANEKLFF
CDR3 DNA: TGTGCCAGCTCACCTACACAGGGGGCGAATGAAAAACTGTTTTTT

J gene: TRBJ1-1
D gene: -
V gene: TRBV5-1
clone size: -
CDR3 length: 15
CDR3 protein: CASSFEVGRNTEAFF
CDR3 DNA: TGCGCCAGCAGCTTCGAAGTTGGCAGGAACACTGAAGCTTTCTTT

J gene: TRBJ2-7
D gene: TRBD1
V gene: TRBV19
clone size: -
CDR3 length: 14
CDR3 protein: CASSIPGGRNEQYF
CDR3 DNA: TGTGCCAGTAGTATACCAGGGGGCAGGAACGAGCAGTACTTC

J gene: TRBJ1-1
D gene: TRBD1
V gene: TRBV6-5
clone size: -
CDR3 length: 15
CDR3 protein: CASRGTGGKETEAFF
CDR3 DNA: TGTGCCAGCAGGGGGACAGGGGGAAAAGAGACTGAAGCTTTCTTT

J gene: TRBJ2-3
D gene: -
V gene: TRBV6-4
clone size: -
CDR3 length: 15
CDR3 protein: CASSDSFTGTDTQYF
CDR3 DNA: TGTGCCAGCAGTGACTCGTTTACAGGCACAGATACGCAGTATTTT

J gene: TRBJ2-1
D gene: -
V gene: TRBV6-5
clone size: -
CDR3 length: 12
CDR3 protein: CASGLSHNEQFF
CDR3 DNA: TGTGCCAGCGGGCTATCCCACAATGAGCAGTTCTTC

J gene: TRBJ2-7
D gene: -
V gene: TRBV15
clone size: -
CDR3 length: 14
CDR3 protein: CATSIRGEGYEQYF
CDR3 DNA: TGTGCCACGAGCATCAGGGGGGAAGGCTACGAGCAGTACTTC

J gene: TRBJ2-5
D gene: TRBD2
V gene: TRBV6-1
clone size: few
CDR3 length: 16
CDR3 protein: CASSEVAGPPRETQYF
CDR3 DNA: TGTGCCAGCAGTGAAGTAGCGGGGCCGCCCCGAGAGACCCAGTACTTC

J gene: TRBJ1-1
D gene: TRBD1
V gene: TRBV5-1
clone size: -
CDR3 length: 15
CDR3 protein: CASSSGVDRGAEAFF
CDR3 DNA: TGCGCCAGCAGCTCCGGAGTGGACAGGGGGGCTGAAGCTTTCTTT

J gene: TRBJ2-7
D gene: TRBD1
V gene: TRBV29-1
clone size: -
CDR3 length: 15
CDR3 protein: CSVGGTGGFYYEQYF
CDR3 DNA: TGCAGCGTTGGGGGGACAGGGGGCTTTTACTACGAGCAGTACTTC

J gene: TRBJ1-5
D gene: -
V gene: TRBV30
clone size: -
CDR3 length: 13
CDR3 protein: CAWSVEANQPQHF
CDR3 DNA: TGTGCCTGGAGTGTTGAAGCCAATCAGCCCCAGCATTTT